The 19 T cell receptor beta chains given below trace back to one sample, sequenced in a study of CD8 T cells in ankylosing spondylitis. Via MiXCR, TCRdb re-called the 5' RACE reads, giving one row per CDR3 protein. The sample carries 100,000 to 150,000 distinct CDR3 sequences, approximately 14% recorded once. Sequencing was carried out using blood, either unsorted or a sorted T cell fraction (not recorded which). The receptors were sampled from a female donor with ankylosing spondylitis or in good health (not recorded which).

At least ten counts were recorded for this clonotype. The rearrangement links TRBV6-4 to TRBJ2-3, with 8 nucleotides matching TRBD2. With 0 bases clipped from V and 6 bases from J, the junction kept 5 bases outside the gene matches. This CDR3 is built from 15 residues. From germline, CDR1 is MRHNA and CDR2 SNTAGT. CDR3 region: CASSDSAGGGDTQYF. The DNA of the CDR3 is TGTGCCAGCAGTGACTCCGCGGGAGGCGGGGATACGCAGTATTTT.

The chain carries TRBV29-1 and TRBJ1-1, with D perhaps matching TRBD1 (5 bases). V gave up 4 bases and J gave up 0 bases, with 9 bases separating them. The germline CDR1 and CDR2 sequences are SQVTM and ANQGSEA. The CDR3 spans 13 residues. CDR3 DNA sequence: TGCAGCGTTGTGGGACGGATGAACACTGAAGCTTTCTTT. This codes for CSVVGRMNTEAFF.

The V and J genes are TRBV7-2 and TRBJ2-2; 14 positions match TRBD2. The trim removed 5 bases at V and 6 bases at J, leaving 5 bases unmatched. The CDR3 consists of 16 residues. Per the germline V gene, CDR1 is SGHTA and CDR2 is FQGNSA. CDR3 residues: CASSKTSGRAAGELFF. CDR3 DNA sequence: TGTGCCAGCAGCAAGACTAGCGGGAGGGCGGCCGGGGAGCTGTTTTTT.

This clonotype occurred many times. The V gene is TRBV29-1, the J gene TRBJ1-2; D not certain. V lost 0 bases and J 3 bases, leaving 20 bases between the germline ends. Germline lookup yields CDR1 SQVTM and CDR2 ANQGSEA. This CDR3 comprises 17 residues. The CDR3 protein is CSVEDLWQSGPDYGYTF. Written as DNA, the CDR3 is TGCAGCGTTGAAGATCTCTGGCAGTCCGGTCCAGACTATGGCTACACCTTC. Drawing the rest from reference TRBV29-1 and TRBJ1-2, the complete variable domain is SAVISQKPSRDICQRGTSLTIQCQVDSQVTMMFWYRQQPGQSLTLIATANQGSEATYESGFVIDKFPISRPNLTFSTLTVSNMSPEDSSIYLCSVEDLWQSGPDYGYTFGSGTRLTVV.

The CDR3, as DNA: TGTGCCAGCAGTTTATCTGGGTCCAATGAGCAGTTCTTC. Translated, it gives CASSLSGSNEQFF. This chain joins TRBV12-3 or TRBV12-4 and TRBJ2-1; D call uncertain. The CDR3 loop spans 13 amino acids. V shed 2 bases and J shed 6 bases, with 8 bases lying between them.

This clonotype was seen only a few times. V usage is TRBV7-2 and J usage is TRBJ1-5; D may be TRBD1 (5 bases). The length of the CDR3 is 15 residues. Germline V CDR1 and CDR2: SGHTA, FQGNSA. The germline V and J ends were trimmed by 5 bases and 1 base, with 12 bases remaining between them. The CDR3 sequence is CASSRDLGSNQPQHF. Written as DNA, the CDR3 is TGTGCCAGCAGCCGGGACCTAGGGAGCAATCAGCCCCAGCATTTT.

This clonotype was counted between two and nine times. The chain links TRBV5-1 to TRBJ2-3; the D gene is possibly TRBD1 (5 bases). Germline CDR1 SGHRS, CDR2 YFSETQ. The V and J ends lost 6 bases and 5 bases respectively, with 13 bases between them. CDR3 length: 13 residues. The CDR3 sequence: CASTYRPGDTQYF. Here the CDR3 DNA reads TGCGCCAGCACCTACAGGCCCGGAGATACGCAGTATTTT.

For this clonotype: Its ends do not fully match the called genes, so a read error is possible. The chain has TRBV20-1 and TRBJ2-1; D remains unclear. This CDR3 has 11 amino acids. Germline assignment: CDR1 DFQATT and CDR2 SNEGSKA (reference sequence). CDR3 protein: CGASNDHEQFF. The CDR3 region has the DNA TGCGGTGCTAGTAATGACCATGAGCAGTTCTTC.

In this sample, this clonotype turned up many times. The chain uses TRBV29-1 and TRBJ2-5, with TRBD2 matching 12 bases. The CDR3 totals 13 residues. With V trimmed by 6 bases and J by 5 bases, 4 bases remained unmatched. Germline V gene sequence: CDR1 SQVTM, CDR2 ANQGSEA. This CDR3 reads CSVRTSGVETQYF. In DNA form, the CDR3 reads TGCAGCGTCCGGACTAGCGGGGTGGAGACCCAGTACTTC.

The chain uses TRBV5-1 and TRBJ2-3; 7 bases line up with TRBD2. CDR1 is SGHRS and CDR2 is YFSETQ in the germline V gene. The ends lost 7 bases at V and 0 bases at J; junction bases unmatched: 5. The CDR3 has 14 residues. DNA of the CDR3: TGCGCCAGCGAAGAGGGAGGGAGCACAGATACGCAGTATTTT. This encodes CASEEGGSTDTQYF.

Ten or more counts support this clonotype. The genes are TRBV5-1 and TRBJ2-1, with 10 bases aligning to TRBD2. Germline CDR1 and CDR2: SGHRS and YFSETQ. The CDR3 contains 15 residues. Germline trimming cut 5 bases from V and 0 bases from J; bases unmatched to any gene: 2. Written as DNA, the CDR3 is TGCGCCAGCAGGGCTAGCGGGAGCTCCTACAATGAGCAGTTCTTC. This sequence encodes CASRASGSSYNEQFF. The variable domain in full, with the rest retrieved from reference TRBV5-1 and TRBJ2-1, is KAGVTQTPRYLIKTRGQQVTLSCSPISGHRSVSWYQQTPGQGLQFLFEYFSETQRNKGNFPGRFSGRQFSNSRSEMNVSTLELGDSALYLCASRASGSSYNEQFFGPGTRLTVL.

Worth noting for this clonotype: This may arise from a read error, as a much more abundant clone is one base away. The J gene is TRBJ1-6, the V gene TRBV20-1; D is ambiguous. The germline V gene encodes CDR1 DFQATT and CDR2 SNEGSKA (reference sequence). The CDR3 runs 12 residues. Here the CDR3 reads CNAVSANSPLHF. In nucleotides, the CDR3 is TGCAATGCTGTTTCGGCCAATTCACCCCTCCACTTT.

This clonotype was seen at least ten times. J is TRBJ1-4 and V is TRBV5-1, with 7 bases lining up with TRBD1. Per germline, CDR1 SGHRS and CDR2 YFSETQ. V shed 4 bases, J shed 2 bases, and the junction held 8 bases outside the gene matches. The CDR3 spans 16 residues. The CDR3 spells CASSQPLTGTNEKLFF. Here the CDR3 DNA reads TGCGCCAGCAGCCAACCCTTGACAGGGACTAATGAAAAACTGTTTTTT.

This rearrangement joins TRBV21-1 to TRBJ2-3. TRBV21-1 counts as a pseudogene. The CDR3 has 18 residues. The CDR3 loop is CASKSGRVGLVGADTQYF. The DNA for the CDR3 is TGTGCCAGCAAAAGTGGAAGGGTAGGTCTTGTTGGAGCCGATACGCAGTATTTT.

As to this clonotype: A read error is possible here, since a much larger clone lies one base away. This chain uses TRBV28 with TRBJ2-7; D gene ambiguous. Germline loops: CDR1 MDHEN, CDR2 SYDVKM. This CDR3 has 15 amino acids. CDR3 nucleotide sequence: TGTGCCAGCAGGTCCGTTAACTTACTCTCCTACGAGCAGCACTTC. As protein: CASRSVNLLSYEQHF.

The V call is TRBV7-9, the J call TRBJ2-2; the match to TRBD2 covers 12 bases. Germline V gives CDR1 SEHNR, CDR2 FQNEAQ (reference sequence). The CDR3 covers 16 residues. V lost 4 bases and J lost 4; bases outside the gene matches: 4. The CDR3 protein is CASSWTSGTITGELFF. CDR3 in DNA: TGTGCCAGCAGCTGGACTAGCGGGACGATCACCGGGGAGCTGTTTTTT.

This clonotype was seen at least ten times. This chain uses TRBV12-3 or TRBV12-4 with TRBJ1-1; the D gene is possibly TRBD1 (6 bases). There are 14 residues in the CDR3. V lost 3 bases to trimming and J lost 7 bases, with 15 bases between them. The CDR3 DNA reads as TGTGCCAGCAGTTTCTTCGGGGGCTCGAGTGAAGCTTTCTTT. Protein sequence: CASSFFGGSSEAFF.

This clonotype was counted at least ten times. The V gene is TRBV12-3 or TRBV12-4, the J gene TRBJ2-2; D might be TRBD1 (6 bases). V dropped 6 bases and J dropped 0 bases, with 17 bases sitting between them. The CDR3 has 17 amino acids. The CDR3 nucleotides are TGTGCCAGCAGGGGACCGGGACAATGGGCGAACACCGGGGAGCTGTTTTTT. Protein: CASRGPGQWANTGELFF.

This clonotype was found a few times. This chain joins TRBV7-2 and TRBJ2-7, with a possible D match to TRBD2 (5 bases). V dropped 1 base and J dropped 5 bases, with 15 bases sitting between them. Germline assignment: CDR1 SGHTA and CDR2 FQGNSA. This CDR3 spans 15 amino acids. The CDR3 DNA follows: TGTGCCAGCAGCTTAGGAGGGCTAAAAAGGCACGAGCAGTACTTC. Amino acid sequence: CASSLGGLKRHEQYF.